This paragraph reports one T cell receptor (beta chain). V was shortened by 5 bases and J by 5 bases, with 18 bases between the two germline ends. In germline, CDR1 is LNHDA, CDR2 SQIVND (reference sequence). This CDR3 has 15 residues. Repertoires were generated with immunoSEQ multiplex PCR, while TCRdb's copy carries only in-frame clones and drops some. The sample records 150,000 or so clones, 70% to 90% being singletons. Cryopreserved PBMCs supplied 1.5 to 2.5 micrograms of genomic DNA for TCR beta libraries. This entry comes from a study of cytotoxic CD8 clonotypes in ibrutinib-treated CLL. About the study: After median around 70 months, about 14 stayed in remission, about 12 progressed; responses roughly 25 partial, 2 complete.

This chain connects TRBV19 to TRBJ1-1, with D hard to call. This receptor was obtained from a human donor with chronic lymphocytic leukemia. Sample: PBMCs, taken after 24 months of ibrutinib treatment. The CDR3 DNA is TGTGCCAGTAGTGATCTGAAGTCCCCAGCTACTGAAGCTTTCTTT. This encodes CASSDLKSPATEAFF.